This entry lists 14 T cell receptor beta chains sequenced from one sample in a study of early T cells in non-severe SARS-CoV-2 infection (dated by TCRdb to the early 2020s). Library construction relied on 5' RACE. Sequenced using a NextSeq 500. TCRdb passed the public sequencing reads through fastp at Q25 and MiXCR, retaining productive beta sequences. Duplicate CDR3 protein sequences are folded into a single record with the most common DNA and genes. Present in this sample are under 50,000 distinct CDR3 sequences, about 25% of which were seen just once. The ten largest clones capture just over 4.5% of the sample. The specimen comprised whole blood, sampled at baseline. Every receptor here comes from an adult who was a healthcare worker with PCR-confirmed SARS-CoV-2 infection or an uninfected control (not recorded which).

The genes are TRBV6-1 and TRBJ2-5; 7 bases are a match to TRBD2. After removal of 2 bases from V and 0 bases from J, the junction contained 6 bases not matched to a gene. Germline CDR1 reads MNHNS; CDR2 reads SASEGT. This CDR3 region has 16 residues. The CDR3 DNA reads as TGTGCCAGCAGTGAACTAAGCGGGGAGTACCAAGAGACCCAGTACTTC. Residues: CASSELSGEYQETQYF.

This sequence joins TRBV14 and TRBJ1-1; the D is unclear. V dropped 4 bases and J dropped 6 bases, with 15 bases sitting between them. The germline V gene encodes CDR1 SGHDN and CDR2 FVKESK. CDR3 length: 14 residues. The CDR3 DNA reads as TGTGCCAGCAGCCTCGGCCAAACGAGCGCTGAAGCTTTCTTT. Translation gives CASSLGQTSAEAFF.

The chain links TRBV15 to TRBJ2-3; D perhaps matches TRBD2 (5 bases). Germline V gene sequence: CDR1 LNHNV, CDR2 YYDKDF (reference sequence). Trimming pared 5 bases from V and 3 bases from J, leaving 12 bases between. There are 14 residues in the CDR3. For the CDR3, the DNA is TGTGCCACCAGCGGAGGCGGAAATACAGATACGCAGTATTTT. Its protein is CATSGGGNTDTQYF.

The chain combines TRBV5-1 with TRBJ2-3; 7 bases match TRBD2. The germline V gene has CDR1 SGHRS and CDR2 YFSETQ. V shed 3 bases and J 6 bases; nucleotides not matched to a gene: 4. This CDR3 is built from 13 residues. CDR3 in DNA: TGCGCCAGCAGCTCAGAAGCGGGGGATACGCAGTATTTT. As protein: CASSSEAGDTQYF. Variable domain in full (rest from reference TRBV5-1 and TRBJ2-3): KAGVTQTPRYLIKTRGQQVTLSCSPISGHRSVSWYQQTPGQGLQFLFEYFSETQRNKGNFPGRFSGRQFSNSRSEMNVSTLELGDSALYLCASSSEAGDTQYFGPGTRLTVL.

The V call is TRBV18, the J call TRBJ2-7; 8 bases align to TRBD2. The CDR3 spans 15 residues. From germline, CDR1 is KGHSH and CDR2 LQKENI. Trimming cost V 0 bases and J 3 bases; bases outside gene matches: 4. The DNA of the CDR3 is TGTGCCAGCTCACCACCGGGACGGGGGGGCTACGAGCAGTACTTC. This sequence encodes CASSPPGRGGYEQYF.

The chain links TRBV2 to TRBJ2-5; D is uncertain. The germline V gene has CDR1 SNHLY and CDR2 FYNNEI. Trimming removed 7 bases at V and 1 base at J, with 10 bases between. CDR3 size: 13 residues. In nucleotides, the CDR3 is TGTGCCAGCACTCGGGCCCTCCAAGAGACCCAGTACTTC. This translates into CASTRALQETQYF.

In its sample, this clonotype was seen a few times. V gene TRBV12-3 or TRBV12-4 combines with J gene TRBJ1-5; D perhaps matches TRBD1 (5 bases). Trimming left V 6 bases short and J 2 bases short, with 11 bases between. The CDR3 runs to 14 residues. Here the CDR3 reads CASSRQGRNQPQHF. In DNA, the CDR3 is TGTGCCAGCAGCCGGCAGGGCCGCAATCAGCCCCAGCATTTT.

The rearrangement links TRBV19 to TRBJ1-2; D may be TRBD1 (5 bases). This CDR3 region has 14 residues. V was trimmed by 1 base and J by 2 bases, leaving 8 bases between them. CDR1 and CDR2 from the germline V gene are LNHDA and SQIVND (reference sequence). As DNA, the CDR3 is TGTGCCAGTAGTATAGGATCAGGGAACTATGGCTACACCTTC. Its protein is CASSIGSGNYGYTF.

This clonotype was seen a few times. This chain joins TRBV12-5 and TRBJ2-1, with no clear D. CDR1 and CDR2 from the germline V gene are LGHNT and FRNRAP. The CDR3 covers 12 residues. The ends were cut back, 6 bases at V and 4 bases at J, with 7 bases in the middle. The CDR3 here is CASGPGYNEQFF. CDR3 DNA: TGTGCTAGTGGCCCTGGATACAATGAGCAGTTCTTC.

This clonotype has a handful of counts. This chain links TRBV9 with TRBJ1-5; no definite D call. V gave up 0 bases and J gave up 3 bases, with 7 bases separating them. Germline V CDR1 and CDR2: SGDLS, YYNGEE. There are 14 residues in the CDR3. The CDR3 bases are TGTGCCAGCAGCGTAGGAGGCCTCAATCAGCCCCAGCATTTT. It translates to CASSVGGLNQPQHF.

The chain joins TRBV5-4 to TRBJ2-7; possible D gene TRBD2, 7 bases. Per the germline V gene, CDR1 is SGHNT and CDR2 is YYREEE (reference sequence). Trimming cost V 1 base and J 0 bases, with 11 bases left between them. The CDR3 loop spans 15 amino acids. CDR3 nucleotide sequence: TGTGCCAGCAGCTTGCTGGGGGGGGCCTCCTACGAGCAGTACTTC. This codes for CASSLLGGASYEQYF. The entire variable domain, with the rest obtained from reference TRBV5-4 and TRBJ2-7, is as follows: ETGVTQSPTHLIKTRGQQVTLRCSSQSGHNTVSWYQQALGQGPQFIFQYYREEENGRGNFPPRFSGLQFPNYSSELNVNALELDDSALYLCASSLLGGASYEQYFGPGTRLTVT.

This clonotype was seen a few times. The chain employs TRBV4-3 and TRBJ2-7, with 8 bases fitting TRBD1. V gave up 2 bases and J gave up 2 bases; unmatched junction bases: 14. This CDR3 has 18 amino acids. Germline V gives CDR1 LGHNA, CDR2 YSLEER. The CDR3 region is CASSQYAGAGTGPYEQYF. The CDR3 DNA reads as TGCGCCAGCAGCCAATACGCAGGGGCTGGGACAGGACCCTACGAGCAGTACTTC.

This clonotype was detected a few times. V usage is TRBV14 and J usage is TRBJ1-1; possible D gene TRBD1, 6 bases. The V end lost 4 bases, the J end lost 9 bases, and 18 bases lay between the germline ends. The CDR3 consists of 14 residues. Germline loops: CDR1 SGHDN, CDR2 FVKESK. The CDR3 DNA sequence: TGTGCCAGCAGCCCCTCCCTAAACAGGGCCCAAGCTTTCTTT. It encodes CASSPSLNRAQAFF. Based on the CDR3 plus reference TRBV14 and TRBJ1-1, the full variable domain is EAGVTQFPSHSVIEKGQTVTLRCDPISGHDNLYWYRRVMGKEIKFLLHFVKESKQDESGMPNNRFLAERTGGTYSTLKVQPAELEDSGVYFCASSPSLNRAQAFFGQGTRLTVV.

V usage is TRBV7-8 and J usage is TRBJ2-7; D is perhaps TRBD1 (5 bases). In germline, CDR1 is SGHVS, CDR2 FQNEAQ. V was cut by 1 base and J by 6 bases, with 10 bases left in between. The CDR3 consists of 13 residues. CDR3 nucleotides: TGTGCCAGCAGCTTAGGGCAGGGTCTCGAGCAGTACTTC. Amino acids: CASSLGQGLEQYF.